The subject of this entry is one TCR beta chain. This sample stems from a study of radiotherapy plus CTLA-4 blockade in lung cancer. Profiled with immunoSEQ multiplex PCR; TCRdb holds only in-frame clones, not every one. Of some 87,000 clones listed, about 83% are singletons. The germline CDR1 and CDR2 sequences are SQVTM and ANQGSEA. The CDR3 loop spans 12 amino acids. V lost 1 base and J 12 bases, leaving 16 bases between the germline ends. The rearrangement links TRBV29-1 to TRBJ2-7; the D gene is possibly TRBD1 (5 bases). The clonotype comes from a human donor with non-small cell lung cancer that progressed on radiotherapy plus ipilimumab. Specimen: peripheral blood, collected from a patient treated with radiotherapy plus ipilimumab. The DNA for the CDR3 is TGCAGCGTTGAAGCTCAGAACAGGTGGCTGTACTTC. This translates into CSVEAQNRWLYF.